This TCR beta chain was documented in a study of T cell responses to AZD1222 COVID-19 vaccine. Generated by immunoSEQ multiplex PCR, the TCRdb table keeps only in-frame clones and is missing some. The repertoire holds 150,000 to 200,000 clones, with over 80% as singletons. A remark on this clone: Its antigen is as yet unknown.

V shed 1 base and J shed 6 bases, with 16 bases lying between them. Germline loops: CDR1 MDHEN, CDR2 SYDVKM. This CDR3 contains 17 residues. Findings and limits, study-wide: Reports indicate that nearly half of spike-specific TCRs are directed at unmutated variant regions. The study found vaccine-associated CD4 TCRs spanning spike, dominant at 160-218 and 743-854. The peak T cell response came first, and repertoires were sampled only after it. Seropositive status at baseline applied to only six AZD1222 recipients.

This sequence joins TRBV28 and TRBJ1-6, with D tentatively TRBD1 (6 bases). This TCR derives from an adult in good health. Sequenced here: peripheral blood, sampled on day 0 of MenACWY control vaccination. As DNA, the CDR3 is TGTGCCAGCAGTTTATCGCTAGTGGGGGCCCCTAATTCACCCCTCCACTTT. It encodes CASSLSLVGAPNSPLHF. Drawing the rest from reference TRBV28 and TRBJ1-6, the complete variable domain is DVKVTQSSRYLVKRTGEKVFLECVQDMDHENMFWYRQDPGLGLRLIYFSYDVKMKEKGDIPEGYSVSREKKERFSLILESASTNQTSMYLCASSLSLVGAPNSPLHFGNGTRLTVT.